This T cell receptor (beta chain) was sequenced in a study of shared clonotypes between healthy human individuals. Genomic DNA from each subset was divided evenly over several immunoSEQ plates. Method: immunoSEQ multiplex PCR; TCRdb's copy keeps in-frame clones and lacks some. Counted here are some 2,000,000 clones, approximately 94% occurring once; the ten biggest clones make up approximately 0.13%. Germline assignment: CDR1 SNHLY and CDR2 FYNNEI. This CDR3 comprises 15 residues. Trimming took 4 bases from V and 3 from J, leaving 13 bases between them. The TCR comes from a man aged 18-30 years in good health. The J gene is TRBJ1-5, the V gene TRBV2; D remains ambiguous. The sample taken for sequencing was naive CD4+ T cells sorted from blood. Subset meaning: CD45RA+ positively selected. CDR3 sequence: CASSVSGQNNQPQHF. The CDR3 nucleotides are TGTGCCAGCAGTGTGAGTGGTCAGAACAATCAGCCCCAGCATTTT.